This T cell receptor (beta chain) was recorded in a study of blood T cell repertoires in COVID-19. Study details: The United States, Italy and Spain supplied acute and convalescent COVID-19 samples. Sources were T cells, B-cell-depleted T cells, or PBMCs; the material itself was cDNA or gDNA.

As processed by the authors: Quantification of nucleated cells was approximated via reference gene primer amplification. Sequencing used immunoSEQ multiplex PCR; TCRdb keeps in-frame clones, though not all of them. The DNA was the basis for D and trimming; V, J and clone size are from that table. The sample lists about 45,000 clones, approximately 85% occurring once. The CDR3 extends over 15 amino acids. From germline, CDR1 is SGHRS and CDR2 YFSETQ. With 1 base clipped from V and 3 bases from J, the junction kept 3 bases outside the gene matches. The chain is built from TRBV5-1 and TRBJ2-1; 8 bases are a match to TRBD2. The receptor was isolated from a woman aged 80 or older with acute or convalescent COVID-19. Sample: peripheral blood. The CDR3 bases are TGCGCCAGCAGCTTGACTAGCGGAGACTACAATGAGCAGTTCTTC. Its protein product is CASSLTSGDYNEQFF.